The rows below give T cell receptor beta chains drawn from one sample of a study of PD-1 blockade in classical Hodgkin lymphoma. Profiled with immunoSEQ multiplex PCR; TCRdb holds only in-frame clones, not every one. The table includes fewer than 8,500 clones, roughly four fifths detected once. The sample was peripheral blood mononuclear cells (PBMCs), taken at baseline. These receptors were collected from a human donor with classical Hodgkin lymphoma. The CDR3 runs from the conserved cysteine through the conserved F or W. D genes are given only for firm matches. Part of the rows lack a size; the others show once, few, many or a class for expanded clones.

>TRBV20-1|.|.|TRBJ2-3
TGCAGTGCTAGAGTGGGAGATACGCAGTATTTT
CSARVGDTQYF
>TRBV29-1|.|once|TRBJ1-2
TGCAGCGTTGAACGTGGGGGGTATGGCTACACCTTC
CSVERGGYGYTF
>TRBV6-1|TRBD1|.|TRBJ1-4
TGTGCCAGCAGTGTCGAACGGACAGGGTCTAATGAAAAACTGTTTTTT
CASSVERTGSNEKLFF
>TRBV29-1|TRBD2|.|TRBJ2-1
TGCAGCGCAGGACTAGCGGGGGGCTCCTACAATGAGCAGTTCTTC
CSAGLAGGSYNEQFF
>TRBV11-2|TRBD1|few|TRBJ2-2
TGTGCCAGCAGCATTACCTCGGGGACAGGGGGAACCGGGGAGCTGTTTTTT
CASSITSGTGGTGELFF
>TRBV10-3|.|.|TRBJ1-1
TGTGCCATCAGTGAGTCGTTCCGGGTTGAAGCTTTCTTT
CAISESFRVEAFF
>TRBV14|TRBD1|medium-sized|TRBJ2-7
TGTGCCAGCAGCCAAGACGGCAGGGGGCTGAAGGAGCAGTACTTC
CASSQDGRGLKEQYF
>TRBV2|.|.|TRBJ2-2
TGTGCCAGCAGTGAATGGACAGTCTACACCGGGGAGCTGTTTTTT
CASSEWTVYTGELFF
>TRBV19|TRBD2|.|TRBJ2-1
TGTGCCAGTAGTAGAACTAGCGGAGACTACAATGAGCAGTTCTTC
CASSRTSGDYNEQFF
>TRBV30|.|once|TRBJ2-7
TGTGCCTTCCGTCGAGGGGGACTCTACGAGCAGTACTTC
CAFRRGGLYEQYF
>TRBV6-5|TRBD1|.|TRBJ2-7
TGTGCCAGCAGTTACACCGGGACAGGGGGCAACGAGCAGTACTTC
CASSYTGTGGNEQYF
>TRBV5-4|TRBD2|few|TRBJ2-1
TGTGCCAGCAGCTTGCCTCCGGGGGGCAATGAGCAGTTCTTC
CASSLPPGGNEQFF
>TRBV14|TRBD1|.|TRBJ2-7
TGTGCCAGCAGCCATGGGGACAGGGCCTACGAGCAGTACTTC
CASSHGDRAYEQYF
>TRBV6-5|.|.|TRBJ2-1
TGTGCCAGCAGTTACGATAGGGTAGGGTTCAATGAGCAGTTCTTC
CASSYDRVGFNEQFF
>TRBV2|.|.|TRBJ2-5
TGTGCCACCCTATTACAAGAGACCCAGTACTTC
CATLLQETQYF
>TRBV25-1|TRBD1|.|TRBJ2-7
TGTGCCAGCAGTGAAGGAACAGGGGCCTACGAGCAGTACTTC
CASSEGTGAYEQYF
>TRBV5-1|TRBD1|.|TRBJ1-1
TGCGCCAGCAGCTTACGTCCGAGGGGACAGGGGGCCTTCACTGAAGCTTTCTTT
CASSLRPRGQGAFTEAFF
>TRBV30|.|.|TRBJ2-5
TGTGCCTGGAGTGCCGGGACTCCACAAGAGACCCAGTACTTC
CAWSAGTPQETQYF
>TRBV19|.|.|TRBJ2-1
TGTGCCAGCAGCCTAACATACAATGAGCAGTTCTTC
CASSLTYNEQFF
>TRBV6-6|TRBD1|.|TRBJ2-7
TGTGCCAGCAGTTACACCGGGACAGGGGGCAACGAGCAGTACTTC
CASSYTGTGGNEQYF
>TRBV2|TRBD1|.|TRBJ2-1
TGTGCCAGCAACGACAGGGTCCGTTACAATGAGCAGTTCTTC
CASNDRVRYNEQFF
>TRBV7-8|.|.|TRBJ1-5
TGTGCCAGCGGGCCGGATCAGCCCCAGCATTTT
CASGPDQPQHF